This T cell receptor beta chain was recorded in a study of cytomegalovirus exposure and HLA in healthy donors. Whole-study findings and limits: In an earlier analysis, in several hundred donors, most V segments appeared productive either ~87% or ~30% of the time.

About this clone itself: Antigen unknown.

Primers included in the PCR were 60 Vbeta and 13 Jbeta primers. Produced via immunoSEQ multiplex PCR; TCRdb's table is partial and in-frame only. The profile covers about 150,000 clones, with over 65% appearing a single time and roughly 2% taken by the ten largest. Germline CDR1 reads SQVTM; CDR2 reads ANQGSEA. The V and J ends lost 6 bases and 0 bases respectively, with 6 bases between them. CDR3 length equals 12 residues. The J gene is TRBJ1-5, the V gene TRBV29-1; D is undetermined. This receptor was taken from a man aged 25 to 45 in good health and CMV-seronegative. The sequenced sample was PBMCs. CDR3 nucleotides: TGCAGCGTGGCAAATAGCAATCAGCCCCAGCATTTT. This sequence encodes CSVANSNQPQHF.